The 10 T cell receptor beta chains presented below share a single source sample, sequenced in a study of breast tumors, draining lymph nodes, adjacent tissues. TCRdb recomputed calls from the multiplex PCR reads with MiXCR, one row per CDR3 protein. The table includes a few hundred thousand distinct CDR3 sequences, 34% detected once. Breast cancer patients provided tissue from their axillary draining lymph nodes. Sequences were obtained from axillary lymph node tissue. The source of these receptors is a female donor with breast cancer. Some clones in this sample may be carry-over from other donors' samples.

There are a few counts of this clonotype. The chain has TRBV20-1 and TRBJ2-5; the match to TRBD1 covers 8 bases. Germline-derived CDR1 and CDR2 are DFQATT and SNEGSKA (reference sequence). The CDR3 length is 14 residues. V lost 6 bases, J lost 7 bases, and 13 bases stayed unmatched. Written as DNA, the CDR3 is TGCAGTGCACATGGACAGGGAAGACCGGCGACCCAGTACTTC. It yields the protein CSAHGQGRPATQYF.

This clonotype was seen at least ten times. The chain uses TRBV20-1 and TRBJ2-1, with 11 bases aligning to TRBD2. Trimming removed 5 bases from V and 4 bases from J; junction bases left unmatched: 4. This CDR3 contains 14 residues. The V gene's germline CDR1 is DFQATT and CDR2 SNEGSKA (reference sequence). The CDR3 protein is CSADRLAGYNEQFF. The DNA of the CDR3 is TGCAGTGCTGACCGACTAGCGGGGTACAATGAGCAGTTCTTC.

The rearrangement uses TRBV6-2 or TRBV6-3 and TRBJ2-7, with no clear D. The CDR3 length is 11 residues. Per the germline V gene, CDR1 is MNHEY and CDR2 is SVGEGT. V lost 5 bases to trimming and J lost 8 bases, with 10 bases between them. The CDR3 here is CASSDPYKQYF. The CDR3, as DNA: TGTGCCAGCAGTGACCCGTACAAGCAGTACTTC.

This clonotype was observed at least ten times. The V call is TRBV20-1, the J call TRBJ1-5, with D tentatively TRBD1 (6 bases). V was cut by 2 bases and J by 7 bases, with 15 bases left in between. From germline, CDR1 is DFQATT and CDR2 SNEGSKA (reference sequence). The CDR3 extends over 14 amino acids. CDR3 DNA sequence: TGCAGTGCTAGAACAAACAGGGAGAGACAGCCCCAGCATTTT. Protein product: CSARTNRERQPQHF.

Many counts were recorded for this clonotype. The gene calls are TRBV20-1 and TRBJ2-1, with 12 bases lining up with TRBD2. This CDR3 region has 16 residues. The J segment lost 9 bases and the V segment lost 2 bases, leaving 11 bases of the junction unmatched. Germline V gene lookup returns CDR1 DFQATT and CDR2 SNEGSKA (reference sequence). This CDR3 reads CSARSGTSGSSGEQFF. The CDR3 nucleotides are TGCAGTGCTAGATCCGGGACTAGCGGGTCCTCCGGTGAGCAGTTCTTC.

This clonotype appeared once. At one of its ends the junction is not consistent with the germline gene, which may arise from a read error. V gene TRBV10-3 combines with J gene TRBJ1-5; tentative D call: TRBD1 (5 bases). The CDR3 has 16 residues. Germline V gives CDR1 ENHRY, CDR2 SYGVKD. The CDR3 sequence is CASSDFGGTEHITSHF. In nucleotides, the CDR3 is TGTGCCAGCAGTGACTTTGGGGGGACGGAACATATTACCTCGCATTTT.

This chain joins TRBV2 and TRBJ1-1, with D possibly being TRBD1 (6 bases). CDR3 length equals 13 residues. Germline V gene lookup returns CDR1 SNHLY and CDR2 FYNNEI. Trimming shortened V by 6 bases and J by 1 base, and 9 bases separated the two germline ends. The chain's CDR3 is CASSPQGNTEAFF. CDR3 sequence (DNA): TGTGCCAGCAGCCCACAGGGGAACACTGAAGCTTTCTTT.

Of note for this clonotype: Likely a read error: the CDR3 ends without its conserved phenylalanine or tryptophan. Because the CDR3's place on the DNA is in doubt, the DNA is left out and the CDR3 is given as listed by TCRdb. This chain links TRBV7-9 with TRBJ2-1; the table's D call TRBD2 went unverified against the DNA. Ends included, the CDR3 has 16 residues. Germline V gene data show CDR1 as SEHNR and CDR2 as FQNEAQ (reference sequence). CDR3 residues: CASSLGTSGSWDEQTL.

This clonotype has a count of ten or more. This chain links TRBV6-5 with TRBJ1-5; D remains unclear. This CDR3 is 14 amino acids long. Germline-derived CDR1 and CDR2 are MNHEY and SVGAGI. With 4 bases removed from V and 1 base from J, the gap between germline ends came to 8 bases. In DNA, the CDR3 is TGTGCCAGCAGTTGGGGTTCGAGCAATCAGCCCCAGCATTTT. Translation gives CASSWGSSNQPQHF.

The chain employs TRBV5-1 and TRBJ1-6, with 9 bases lining up with TRBD1. Trimming took 0 bases from V and 5 from J; bases not matched to a gene: 3. The CDR3 is 16 amino acids. Germline V lookup: CDR1 SGHRS, CDR2 YFSETQ. In nucleotides, the CDR3 is TGCGCCAGCAGCTTGGGGGGGACAGGGAATAATTCACCCCTCCACTTT. Translating it yields CASSLGGTGNNSPLHF. Drawing the rest from reference TRBV5-1 and TRBJ1-6, the complete variable domain is KAGVTQTPRYLIKTRGQQVTLSCSPISGHRSVSWYQQTPGQGLQFLFEYFSETQRNKGNFPGRFSGRQFSNSRSEMNVSTLELGDSALYLCASSLGGTGNNSPLHFGNGTRLTVT.